One T cell receptor beta chain is described in this entry. V was pared by 7 bases and J by 7 bases, with 2 bases of the junction left unmatched. The germline gives CDR1 KGHDR, CDR2 SFDVKD. The CDR3 runs to 12 residues. Sequencing used immunoSEQ multiplex PCR; TCRdb keeps in-frame clones, though not all of them. Of 150,000 to 200,000 clones in the sample, roughly 87% were seen once. These data are taken from a study of T cell responses to AZD1222 COVID-19 vaccine. V gene TRBV24-1 combines with J gene TRBJ1-2; 10 bases map to TRBD1. The sequencing here drew on peripheral blood, taken on day 0 of AZD1222 vaccination. The TCR comes from an adult in good health. This CDR3 reads CATRDRGIGYTF. For the CDR3, the DNA is TGTGCCACCAGGGACAGGGGGATTGGCTACACCTTC.